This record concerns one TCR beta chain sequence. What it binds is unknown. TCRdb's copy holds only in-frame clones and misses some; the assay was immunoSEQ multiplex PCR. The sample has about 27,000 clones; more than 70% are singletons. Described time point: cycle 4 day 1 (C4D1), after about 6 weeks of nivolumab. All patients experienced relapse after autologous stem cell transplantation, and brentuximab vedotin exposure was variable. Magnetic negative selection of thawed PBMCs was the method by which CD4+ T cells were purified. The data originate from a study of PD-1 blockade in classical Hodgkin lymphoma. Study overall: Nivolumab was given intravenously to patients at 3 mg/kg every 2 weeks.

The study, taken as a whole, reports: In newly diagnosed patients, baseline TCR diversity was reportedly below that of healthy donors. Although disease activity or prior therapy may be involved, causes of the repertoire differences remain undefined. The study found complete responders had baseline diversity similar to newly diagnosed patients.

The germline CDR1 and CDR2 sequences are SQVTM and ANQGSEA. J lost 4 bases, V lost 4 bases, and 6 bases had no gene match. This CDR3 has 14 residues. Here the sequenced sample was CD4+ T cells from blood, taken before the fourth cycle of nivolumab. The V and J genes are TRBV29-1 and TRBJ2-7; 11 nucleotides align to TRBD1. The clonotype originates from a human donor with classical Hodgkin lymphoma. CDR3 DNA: TGCAGCGTTGGAGGGGGACAGGGGGTGTACGAGCAGTACTTC. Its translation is CSVGGGQGVYEQYF.